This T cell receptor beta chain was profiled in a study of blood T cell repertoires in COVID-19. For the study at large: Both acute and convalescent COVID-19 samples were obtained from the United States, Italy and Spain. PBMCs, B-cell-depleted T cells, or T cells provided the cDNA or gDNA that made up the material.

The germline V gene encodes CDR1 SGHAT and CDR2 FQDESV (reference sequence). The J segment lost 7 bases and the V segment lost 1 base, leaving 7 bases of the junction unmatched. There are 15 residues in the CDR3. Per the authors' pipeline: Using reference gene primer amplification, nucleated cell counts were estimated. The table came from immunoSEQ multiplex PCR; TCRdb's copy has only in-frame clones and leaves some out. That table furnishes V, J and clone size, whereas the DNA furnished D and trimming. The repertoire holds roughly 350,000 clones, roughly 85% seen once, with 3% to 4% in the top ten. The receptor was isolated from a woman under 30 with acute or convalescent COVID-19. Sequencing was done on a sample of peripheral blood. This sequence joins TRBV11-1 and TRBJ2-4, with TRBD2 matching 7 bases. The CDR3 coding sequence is TGTGCCAGCAGCTTAGATCCAGCGGGGCCGAACATTCAGTACTTC. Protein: CASSLDPAGPNIQYF. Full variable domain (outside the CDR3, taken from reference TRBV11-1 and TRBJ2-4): EAEVAQSPRYKITEKSQAVAFWCDPISGHATLYWYRQILGQGPELLVQFQDESVVDDSQLPKDRFSAERLKGVDSTLKIQPAELGDSAMYLCASSLDPAGPNIQYFGAGTRLSVL.